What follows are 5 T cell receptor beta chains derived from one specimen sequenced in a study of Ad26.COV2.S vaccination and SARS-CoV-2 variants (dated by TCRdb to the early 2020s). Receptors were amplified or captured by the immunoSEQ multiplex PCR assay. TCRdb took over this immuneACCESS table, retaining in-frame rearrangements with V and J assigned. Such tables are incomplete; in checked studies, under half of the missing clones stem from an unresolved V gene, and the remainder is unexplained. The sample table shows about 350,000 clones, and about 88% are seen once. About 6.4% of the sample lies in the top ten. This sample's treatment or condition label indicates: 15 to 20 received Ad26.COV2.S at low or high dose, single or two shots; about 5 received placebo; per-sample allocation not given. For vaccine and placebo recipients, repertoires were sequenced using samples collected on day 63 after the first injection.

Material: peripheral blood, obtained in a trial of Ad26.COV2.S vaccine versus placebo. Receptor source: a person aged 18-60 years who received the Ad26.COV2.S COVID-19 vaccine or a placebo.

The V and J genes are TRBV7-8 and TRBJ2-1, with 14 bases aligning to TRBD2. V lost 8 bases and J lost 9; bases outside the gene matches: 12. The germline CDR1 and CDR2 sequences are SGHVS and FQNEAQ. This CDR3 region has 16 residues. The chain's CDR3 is CASQVRGLAGAFEQFF. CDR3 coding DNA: TGTGCCAGCCAGGTTCGGGGACTAGCGGGAGCTTTTGAGCAGTTCTTC.

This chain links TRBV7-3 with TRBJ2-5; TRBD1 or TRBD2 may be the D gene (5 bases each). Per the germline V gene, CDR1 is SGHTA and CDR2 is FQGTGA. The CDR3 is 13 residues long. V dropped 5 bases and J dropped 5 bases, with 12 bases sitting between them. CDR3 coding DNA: TGTGCCAGCAGCCTCGGGACGGTGGAGACCCAGTACTTC. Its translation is CASSLGTVETQYF.

As DNA, the CDR3 is TGCAGCGTACTAACCTACGAGCAGTACTTC. Its protein product is CSVLTYEQYF. The chain combines TRBV29-1 with TRBJ2-7, with unresolved D. V lost 6 bases, J lost 2 bases, and 5 bases lay in between. This CDR3 contains 10 residues. Germline loops: CDR1 SQVTM, CDR2 ANQGSEA.

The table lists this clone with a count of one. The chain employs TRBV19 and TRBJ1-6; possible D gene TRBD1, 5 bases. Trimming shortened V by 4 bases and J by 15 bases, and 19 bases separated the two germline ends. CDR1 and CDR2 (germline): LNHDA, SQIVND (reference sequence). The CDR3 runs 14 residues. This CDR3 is CASSNPGQLVHLHF. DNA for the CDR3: TGTGCCAGTAGTAACCCCGGACAACTAGTGCACCTCCACTTT.

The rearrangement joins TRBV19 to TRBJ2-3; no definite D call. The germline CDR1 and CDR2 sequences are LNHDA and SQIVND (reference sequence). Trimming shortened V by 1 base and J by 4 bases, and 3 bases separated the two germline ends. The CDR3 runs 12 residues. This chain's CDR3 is CASSIGPDTQYF. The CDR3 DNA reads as TGTGCCAGTAGTATAGGACCAGATACGCAGTATTTT.